The next 30 T cell receptor beta chains were all read from a single sample in a study of T cells after posttransplantation cyclophosphamide. The repertoire was sequenced with immunoSEQ multiplex PCR; TCRdb's copy has only in-frame clones and lacks some. The data hold over 20,000 clones, with roughly 98% observed a single time. Sequenced sample: naive CD8+ T cells sorted from PBMCs. The receptors were gathered from a man aged 35-49 years in good health, CMV-negative, and a related stem cell transplant donor.

The gene calls are TRBV10-3 and TRBJ2-1; possibly TRBD1 for D (6 bases). Germline V gives CDR1 ENHRY, CDR2 SYGVKD. The V end was cut by 0 bases, the J end by 4 bases, with 13 bases between. This CDR3 spans 16 amino acids. CDR3 sequence: CAISESQGSGYNEQFF. The CDR3 region has the DNA TGTGCCATCAGTGAGTCGCAGGGGTCGGGATACAATGAGCAGTTCTTC.

The rearrangement uses TRBV7-2 and TRBJ1-2; D remains unclear. Trimming left V 1 base short and J 6 bases short, with 9 bases between. The CDR3 runs 13 residues. Germline CDR1 reads SGHTA; CDR2 reads FQGNSA. CDR3 loop: CASSLVVTDGYTF. The DNA for the CDR3 is TGTGCCAGCAGCTTAGTTGTCACGGATGGCTACACCTTC.

This chain uses TRBV6-6 with TRBJ1-1, with D perhaps matching TRBD1 (5 bases). The CDR3 length is 13 residues. V shed 0 bases and J shed 11 bases, with 13 bases lying between them. CDR1 is MNHNY, CDR2 SVGAGI, per germline (reference sequence). The CDR3 region has the DNA TGTGCCAGCAGTTACTCTACTCTCAGGGTGGCTTTCTTT. It codes for CASSYSTLRVAFF.

Details on this clone: One end of the junction fails to match germline, which may point to a read error. This chain uses TRBV7-7 with TRBJ2-1, with 9 positions matching TRBD2. This CDR3 spans 17 amino acids. Germline CDR1 is SSHAT and CDR2 is FNYEAQ (reference sequence). The CDR3 DNA is TGTGCTAGCAGCTTAATGGTAGCGGGAGACTCCTACAATGAGCAGTTCTTC. Its protein is CASSLMVAGDSYNEQFF.

The chain has TRBV9 and TRBJ1-6; D not resolved. The CDR3 is 14 amino acids. The ends were cut back, 2 bases at V and 5 bases at J, with 8 bases in the middle. Germline CDR1 is SGDLS and CDR2 is YYNGEE. The CDR3 spells CASSVATDNSPLHF. CDR3 nucleotide sequence: TGTGCCAGCAGCGTGGCTACAGATAATTCACCCCTCCACTTT.

The V gene is TRBV5-1, the J gene TRBJ2-3, with 12 bases aligning to TRBD2. The CDR3 has 15 amino acids. The junction had 5 bases not matched to a gene; V was cut back by 4 bases and J by 5 bases. Germline-derived CDR1 and CDR2 are SGHRS and YFSETQ. CDR3 region: CASSLELAGGDTQYF. The CDR3 DNA follows: TGCGCCAGCAGCCTCGAACTAGCGGGGGGAGATACGCAGTATTTT. Filled out from reference TRBV5-1 and TRBJ2-3, the complete variable domain reads KAGVTQTPRYLIKTRGQQVTLSCSPISGHRSVSWYQQTPGQGLQFLFEYFSETQRNKGNFPGRFSGRQFSNSRSEMNVSTLELGDSALYLCASSLELAGGDTQYFGPGTRLTVL.

This chain joins TRBV5-4 and TRBJ2-7; D is perhaps TRBD2 (5 bases). The length of the CDR3 is 14 residues. V lost 1 base, J lost 2 bases, and 10 bases lay in between. Germline V lookup: CDR1 SGHNT, CDR2 YYREEE (reference sequence). The CDR3 protein is CASSLSGNTYEQYF. CDR3 DNA sequence: TGTGCCAGCAGCTTGAGCGGTAACACCTACGAGCAGTACTTC.

This sequence joins TRBV28 and TRBJ1-2; D not certain. V dropped 6 bases and J dropped 4 bases, with 12 bases sitting between them. The CDR3 runs 13 residues. Looked up from germline, CDR1 is MDHEN and CDR2 is SYDVKM. CDR3: CASSLRTFYGYTF. The CDR3 DNA reads TGTGCCAGCAGCTTGAGGACTTTCTATGGCTACACCTTC.

The CDR3 protein is CSVGRLAESGSRLSTDTQYF. The CDR3 DNA sequence: TGCAGCGTGGGCCGACTCGCGGAGAGCGGCTCCCGACTTAGCACAGATACGCAGTATTTT. This sequence joins TRBV29-1 and TRBJ2-3; D possibly corresponds to TRBD2 (5 bases). V was pared by 6 bases and J by 0 bases, with 31 bases between. Germline V gene lookup returns CDR1 SQVTM and CDR2 ANQGSEA. The CDR3 is made up of 20 amino acids.

The J gene is TRBJ2-1, the V gene TRBV30, with D unclear. Deletions cut 1 base from V and 5 bases from J, with 9 bases between. Germline V gene sequence: CDR1 GTSNPN, CDR2 SVGIG (reference sequence). The CDR3 is 13 amino acids. CDR3 sequence reads: CAWSAPSDNEQFF. Written as DNA, the CDR3 is TGTGCCTGGAGTGCCCCGAGCGACAATGAGCAGTTCTTC.

J is TRBJ2-3 and V is TRBV7-2, with 12 nucleotides matching TRBD2. The junction had 12 bases not matched to a gene; V was cut back by 10 bases and J by 1 base. The CDR3 length is 17 residues. CDR1 and CDR2 (germline): SGHTA, FQGNSA. CDR3 protein: CATQGLAGGLGTDTQYF. CDR3 nucleotide sequence: TGTGCCACCCAGGGGCTAGCGGGAGGGTTGGGCACAGATACGCAGTATTTT.

Here the CDR3 reads CASSEYGSGTGELFF. The CDR3 DNA reads as TGTGCCAGCAGTGAATACGGGAGTGGGACCGGGGAGCTGTTTTTT. The chain joins TRBV25-1 to TRBJ2-2; D is possibly TRBD2 (6 bases). Per germline, CDR1 MGHDK and CDR2 SYGVNS. Trimming took 0 bases from V and 5 from J, leaving 10 bases between them. The CDR3 consists of 15 residues.

The chain is built from TRBV5-1 and TRBJ2-7; D call uncertain. Trimming stripped 0 bases from V and 7 bases from J, with 11 bases between. The V gene's germline CDR1 is SGHRS and CDR2 YFSETQ. The CDR3 loop spans 13 amino acids. The CDR3, as DNA: TGCGCCAGCAGCTTGGCCCCCTATTGGGAGCAGTACTTC. Translating it yields CASSLAPYWEQYF.

The CDR3 reads CASSPDREADTEAFF. The CDR3, as DNA: TGTGCCAGCAGCCCCGACAGGGAAGCGGACACTGAAGCTTTCTTT. The chain links TRBV4-2 to TRBJ1-1; 7 bases map to TRBD1. The V and J ends lost 4 bases and 3 bases, in that order; junction bases with no gene match: 8. Per germline, CDR1 LGHNA and CDR2 YNFKEQ. The CDR3 totals 15 residues.

The chain is built from TRBV5-4 and TRBJ1-2, with TRBD1 identical over 9 bases. Germline CDR1 SGHNT, CDR2 YYREEE (reference sequence). The CDR3 consists of 17 residues. Trimming cost V 0 bases and J 6 bases; bases outside gene matches: 12. CDR3 region: CASSLGGQGIFKDGYTF. CDR3 in DNA: TGTGCCAGCAGCTTGGGGGGACAGGGAATATTTAAAGATGGCTACACCTTC.

J is TRBJ2-5 and V is TRBV7-9; a possible D gene is TRBD2 (6 bases). V was trimmed by 4 bases and J by 5 bases, leaving 11 bases between them. The germline gives CDR1 SEHNR, CDR2 FQNEAQ (reference sequence). CDR3 length equals 13 residues. The CDR3 sequence: CASSSGLLETQYF. CDR3 DNA sequence: TGTGCCAGCAGCTCGGGACTGCTGGAGACCCAGTACTTC. Using reference TRBV7-9 and TRBJ2-5 for the parts outside the CDR3, the full variable domain is DTGVSQNPRHKITKRGQNVTFRCDPISEHNRLYWYRQTLGQGPEFLTYFQNEAQLEKSRLLSDRFSAERPKGSFSTLEIQRTEQGDSAMYLCASSSGLLETQYFGPGTRLLVL.

V and J are TRBV15 and TRBJ2-5, with D possibly matching TRBD2 (7 bases). The length of the CDR3 is 14 residues. The V gene lost 4 bases and the J gene lost 3 bases, with 12 bases spanning the gap. CDR1 and CDR2 (germline): LNHNV, YYDKDF (reference sequence). The CDR3 loop is CATSTEGGEETQYF. In DNA, the CDR3 is TGTGCCACCAGCACCGAGGGGGGGGAAGAGACCCAGTACTTC.

The chain joins TRBV7-9 to TRBJ2-5, with a possible D match to TRBD2 (6 bases). The CDR3 is 14 residues long. Germline lookup yields CDR1 SEHNR and CDR2 FQNEAQ (reference sequence). Trimming stripped 4 bases from V and 1 base from J, with 10 bases between. The CDR3 here is CASSSGGPQETQYF. The CDR3 bases are TGTGCCAGCAGCTCCGGAGGGCCCCAAGAGACCCAGTACTTC.

This clone was seen just once. The chain is built from TRBV9 and TRBJ2-7; 9 bases match TRBD2. The CDR3 has 16 amino acids. Germline V gives CDR1 SGDLS, CDR2 YYNGEE. The V gene end was trimmed by 3 bases and the J gene end by 0 bases; junction bases not matched to a gene: 7. CDR3 coding DNA: TGTGCCAGCAGCGGAAGAGATAGCGGGAGCTCCTACGAGCAGTACTTC. Translating it yields CASSGRDSGSSYEQYF.

This chain links TRBV7-9 with TRBJ1-4; D perhaps matches TRBD1 (5 bases). The germline CDR1 and CDR2 sequences are SEHNR and FQNEAQ (reference sequence). V lost 5 bases to trimming and J lost 4 bases, with 17 bases between them. This CDR3 is 16 amino acids long. CDR3 DNA sequence: TGTGCCAGCAGCCCTTCCATCGGGGGTATTAATGAAAAACTGTTTTTT. As protein: CASSPSIGGINEKLFF.

The genes are TRBV29-1 and TRBJ2-7; possible D gene TRBD2, 7 bases. CDR1 is SQVTM and CDR2 is ANQGSEA in the germline V gene. The CDR3 contains 16 residues. The germline V and J ends were trimmed by 4 bases and 0 bases, with 19 bases remaining between them. The CDR3 bases are TGCAGCGTTGTCGGGGCGGGGGCATCTAGCTCCTACGAGCAGTACTTC. Its translation is CSVVGAGASSSYEQYF.

V usage is TRBV4-1 and J usage is TRBJ2-3; no reliable D call. This CDR3 has 13 residues. V was trimmed by 5 bases and J by 5 bases, leaving 11 bases between them. From germline, CDR1 is MGHRA and CDR2 YSYEKL. The CDR3 is CASSGRLGDTQYF. DNA for the CDR3: TGCGCCAGCAGCGGCAGACTGGGAGATACGCAGTATTTT.

The J gene is TRBJ2-1, the V gene TRBV6-5; D not certain. This CDR3 spans 12 amino acids. The V end was cut by 6 bases, the J end by 5 bases, with 8 bases between. The germline V gene has CDR1 MNHEY and CDR2 SVGAGI. The chain's CDR3 is CASRQRDNEQFF. The DNA for the CDR3 is TGTGCCAGCAGGCAAAGAGACAATGAGCAGTTCTTC.

The V call is TRBV19, the J call TRBJ1-2; 7 nucleotides line up with TRBD1. The CDR3 covers 14 residues. V shed 7 bases and J 5 bases; nucleotides not matched to a gene: 10. Germline V gives CDR1 LNHDA, CDR2 SQIVND (reference sequence). The CDR3 is CASNQQGSSYGYTF. DNA of the CDR3: TGTGCCAGTAATCAACAGGGGTCCTCTTATGGCTACACCTTC.

J is TRBJ2-7 and V is TRBV28; maybe TRBD2 (6 bases). V was cut by 4 bases and J by 1 base, with 11 bases left in between. The CDR3 runs 14 residues. Germline V lookup: CDR1 MDHEN, CDR2 SYDVKM. The DNA of the CDR3 is TGTGCCAGCAGTTGGAGGGCAGAGTCCTACGAGCAGTACTTC. This translates into CASSWRAESYEQYF.

The chain recombines TRBV18 with TRBJ2-3; possibly TRBD2 for D (6 bases). This CDR3 contains 14 residues. Germline CDR1 KGHSH, CDR2 LQKENI. Deletions cut 3 bases from V and 1 base from J, with 8 bases between. CDR3 DNA: TGTGCCAGCTCACCGGAGGGCGGCACAGATACGCAGTATTTT. It translates to CASSPEGGTDTQYF.

The chain joins TRBV7-9 to TRBJ2-7; D is perhaps TRBD1 (6 bases). V shed 5 bases and J shed 3 bases, with 8 bases lying between them. CDR1 and CDR2 (germline): SEHNR, FQNEAQ (reference sequence). The CDR3 totals 12 residues. The CDR3: CASSRGYYEQYF. DNA of the CDR3: TGTGCCAGCAGCAGGGGGTACTACGAGCAGTACTTC.

The V gene is TRBV30, the J gene TRBJ1-1; no clear D gene. From germline, CDR1 is GTSNPN and CDR2 SVGIG (reference sequence). The CDR3 loop spans 11 amino acids. Trimming took off 2 bases at V and 7 bases at J, with 8 bases between the two ends. The CDR3 loop is CAWSPTLEAFF. For the CDR3, the DNA is TGTGCCTGGAGTCCGACTCTTGAAGCTTTCTTT.

Of note for this clone: Different DNA sequences within this sample yield the same CDR3. CDR3 sequence reads: CASRLQGSSYEQYF. The CDR3 DNA reads as TGTGCCAGCAGATTACAGGGGTCCTCCTACGAGCAGTACTTC. The chain joins TRBV27 to TRBJ2-7, with 7 nucleotides matching TRBD1. V lost 6 bases, J lost 0 bases, and 5 bases stayed unmatched. Germline assignment: CDR1 MNHEY and CDR2 SMNVEV (reference sequence). The CDR3 is 14 amino acids.

In its sample, this clone was seen once. The chain has TRBV6-1 and TRBJ2-7, with D perhaps matching TRBD2 (6 bases). This CDR3 contains 15 residues. The V gene lost 6 bases and the J gene lost 0 bases, with 15 bases spanning the gap. Germline CDR1 is MNHNS and CDR2 is SASEGT. The chain's CDR3 is CASRARDSYSYEQYF. The DNA of the CDR3 is TGTGCCAGCAGGGCCAGGGACTCTTACTCCTACGAGCAGTACTTC.